This is a list of T cell receptor beta chains from one sample in a study of cytomegalovirus exposure and HLA in healthy donors. Profiling relied on immunoSEQ multiplex PCR, and the TCRdb table lists in-frame clones only, not all of them. The sample includes approximately 140,000 clones, about 74% seen only once; the top ten take roughly 0.9%. The sequenced sample consisted of PBMCs. All receptors come from a woman aged 55-69 years in good health and CMV-seronegative. Each CDR3 is given with its conserved first and last residue. A D gene is named only where the DNA matches it firmly. Only part of the rows carry a size: once, few, many, or a class if the clone is expanded.

J gene: TRBJ2-7; D gene: .; V gene: TRBV28; clone size: once; CDR3 protein: CASSFDALRTRAVVKREQYF; CDR3 DNA: TGTGCCAGCAGTTTTGACGCACTCAGAACCAGGGCGGTTGTAAAACGCGAGCAGTACTTC
J gene: TRBJ2-3; D gene: .; V gene: TRBV2; clone size: .; CDR3 protein: CASSGQSTDTQYF; CDR3 DNA: TGTGCCAGCAGTGGACAGAGCACAGATACGCAGTATTTT
J gene: TRBJ1-1; D gene: TRBD1; V gene: TRBV19; clone size: once; CDR3 protein: CASSMRAQGARTEAFF; CDR3 DNA: TGTGCCAGTAGTATGAGGGCCCAGGGGGCGCGGACTGAAGCTTTCTTT
J gene: TRBJ2-7; D gene: TRBD2; V gene: TRBV29-1; clone size: .; CDR3 protein: CSVRGVERGFYEQYF; CDR3 DNA: TGCAGCGTACGGGGAGTCGAGCGGGGCTTCTACGAGCAGTACTTC
J gene: TRBJ2-7; D gene: TRBD2; V gene: TRBV5-1; clone size: few; CDR3 protein: CASSWGLAGAIPYEQYF; CDR3 DNA: TGCGCCAGCAGCTGGGGACTAGCGGGAGCGATTCCCTACGAGCAGTACTTC
J gene: TRBJ2-2; D gene: .; V gene: TRBV11-2; clone size: .; CDR3 protein: CASSLGAPNTGELFF; CDR3 DNA: TGTGCCAGCAGCTTAGGCGCGCCGAACACCGGGGAGCTGTTTTTT
J gene: TRBJ2-5; D gene: .; V gene: TRBV27; clone size: .; CDR3 protein: CASSRTSRGETQYF; CDR3 DNA: TGTGCCAGCAGCCGGACTAGCAGGGGGGAGACCCAGTACTTC
J gene: TRBJ2-2; D gene: TRBD1; V gene: TRBV5-4; clone size: .; CDR3 protein: CASTLQGVNTGELFF; CDR3 DNA: TGTGCCAGCACCCTCCAGGGGGTGAACACCGGGGAGCTGTTTTTT
J gene: TRBJ1-2; D gene: TRBD1; V gene: TRBV2; clone size: .; CDR3 protein: CASRPDRAPGYTF; CDR3 DNA: TGTGCCAGCAGGCCTGACAGGGCTCCTGGCTACACCTTC
J gene: TRBJ2-1; D gene: TRBD1; V gene: TRBV10-3; clone size: .; CDR3 protein: CAIRGQGVGNEQFF; CDR3 DNA: TGTGCCATCAGGGGACAGGGAGTCGGGAATGAGCAGTTCTTC
J gene: TRBJ1-5; D gene: .; V gene: TRBV2; clone size: .; CDR3 protein: CTTAGQGEQPQHF; CDR3 DNA: TGTACCACAGCCGGCCAGGGTGAACAGCCCCAGCATTTT
J gene: TRBJ2-7; D gene: TRBD1; V gene: TRBV28; clone size: .; CDR3 protein: CASSNGQGYEQYF; CDR3 DNA: TGTGCCAGCAGCAATGGACAGGGCTACGAGCAGTACTTC
J gene: TRBJ2-7; D gene: .; V gene: TRBV25-1; clone size: few; CDR3 protein: CASSFRYEQYF; CDR3 DNA: TGTGCCAGCAGTTTCCGCTACGAGCAGTACTTC
J gene: TRBJ1-4; D gene: .; V gene: TRBV5-6; clone size: .; CDR3 protein: CASSLYGGDLEKLFF; CDR3 DNA: TGTGCCAGCAGCTTGTATGGGGGCGACCTTGAAAAACTGTTTTTT
J gene: TRBJ2-5; D gene: TRBD1; V gene: TRBV14; clone size: .; CDR3 protein: CASSHRMTGQETQYF; CDR3 DNA: TGTGCCAGCAGCCACCGGATGACAGGGCAAGAGACCCAGTACTTC
J gene: TRBJ1-3; D gene: .; V gene: TRBV6-5; clone size: .; CDR3 protein: CASSYSIDSGNTIYF; CDR3 DNA: TGTGCCAGCAGTTACTCGATTGACTCAGGAAACACCATATATTTT
J gene: TRBJ1-5; D gene: .; V gene: TRBV18; clone size: once; CDR3 protein: CASSHGEQPQHF; CDR3 DNA: TGTGCCAGCTCACACGGGGAACAGCCCCAGCATTTT
J gene: TRBJ2-2; D gene: TRBD1; V gene: TRBV18; clone size: .; CDR3 protein: CASSPLKGAITGELFF; CDR3 DNA: TGTGCCAGCTCACCACTTAAGGGGGCGATCACCGGGGAGCTGTTTTTT
J gene: TRBJ1-5; D gene: TRBD1; V gene: TRBV28; clone size: .; CDR3 protein: CASSRFGGTANQPQHF; CDR3 DNA: TGTGCCAGCAGTCGATTCGGTGGGACAGCGAATCAGCCCCAGCATTTT
J gene: TRBJ2-7; D gene: TRBD1; V gene: TRBV19; clone size: .; CDR3 protein: CATGTGTYEQYF; CDR3 DNA: TGTGCCACCGGGACAGGGACCTACGAGCAGTACTTC
J gene: TRBJ2-7; D gene: .; V gene: TRBV2; clone size: few; CDR3 protein: CASSPWRGSYEQYF; CDR3 DNA: TGTGCCAGCAGCCCCTGGAGGGGCTCCTACGAGCAGTACTTC
J gene: TRBJ2-7; D gene: .; V gene: TRBV9; clone size: .; CDR3 protein: CASSERDTGSYEQYF; CDR3 DNA: TGTGCCAGCAGCGAGCGGGACACAGGCTCCTACGAGCAGTACTTC
J gene: TRBJ1-4; D gene: TRBD1; V gene: TRBV5-4; clone size: few; CDR3 protein: CASSPGWTGSGEKLFF; CDR3 DNA: TGTGCCAGCAGCCCCGGCTGGACAGGGAGCGGTGAAAAACTGTTTTTT
J gene: TRBJ2-6; D gene: .; V gene: TRBV4-2; clone size: .; CDR3 protein: CASSQDTSSGANVLTF; CDR3 DNA: TGTGCCAGCAGCCAAGATACGAGCTCTGGGGCCAACGTCCTGACTTTC